This T cell receptor (beta chain) is from a study of T-cell reconstitution after alpha-beta-depleted transplantation in children. The CDR3 covers 18 residues. The germline V gene encodes CDR1 MGHRA and CDR2 YSYEKL. The ends were cut back, 1 base at V and 1 base at J, with 17 bases in the middle. Unique molecular identifiers were built into the TCRbeta library. Using its own MiXCR run on the PCR reads, TCRdb lists one record per CDR3 protein. Among approximately 350,000 distinct CDR3 sequences listed, around a tenth were seen once. The receptor comes from a human donor who donated a stem cell graft to a child with acute lymphoblastic leukemia. The sample was PBMCs from the stem cell graft donor, taken from the stem cell graft. The chain has TRBV4-1 and TRBJ1-5; no firm D call. CDR3 in DNA: TGCGCCAGCAGCCAAGTGGAAACCTACGATTCGAGCAATCAGCCCCAGCATTTT. It codes for CASSQVETYDSSNQPQHF.